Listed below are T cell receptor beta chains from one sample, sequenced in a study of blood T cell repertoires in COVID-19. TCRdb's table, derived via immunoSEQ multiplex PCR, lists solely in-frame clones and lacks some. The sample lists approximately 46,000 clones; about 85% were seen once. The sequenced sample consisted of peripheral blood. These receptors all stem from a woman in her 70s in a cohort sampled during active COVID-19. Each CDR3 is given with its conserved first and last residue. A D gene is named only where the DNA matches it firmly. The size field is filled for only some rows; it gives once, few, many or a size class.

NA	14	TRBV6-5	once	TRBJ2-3	CASSTPTSGDTQYF	TGTGCCAGCAGTACTCCAACGAGTGGAGATACGCAGTATTTT
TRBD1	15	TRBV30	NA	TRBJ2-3	CAWSLGTGETDTQYF	TGTGCCTGGAGCTTAGGGACAGGGGAGACAGATACGCAGTATTTT
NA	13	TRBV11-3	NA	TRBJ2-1	CASSLGGVIEQFF	TGTGCCAGCAGCTTAGGAGGCGTTATTGAGCAGTTCTTC
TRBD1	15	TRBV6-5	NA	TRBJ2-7	CAVHPGTGGRYEQYF	TGTGCCGTCCACCCCGGGACAGGGGGGAGGTACGAGCAGTACTTC
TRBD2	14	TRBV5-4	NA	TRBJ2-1	CASSSTSGRNEQFF	TGTGCCAGCAGTTCGACTAGCGGGAGGAATGAGCAGTTCTTC
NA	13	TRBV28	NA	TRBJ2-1	CASSSVSYNEQFF	TGTGCCAGCAGTTCCGTTTCCTACAATGAGCAGTTCTTC
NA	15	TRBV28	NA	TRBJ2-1	CASSRLDGGYNEQFF	TGTGCCAGCAGTCGACTCGACGGGGGCTACAATGAGCAGTTCTTC
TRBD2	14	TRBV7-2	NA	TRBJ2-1	CASSLELAGAEQFF	TGTGCCAGCAGCTTAGAACTAGCGGGAGCTGAACAGTTCTTC
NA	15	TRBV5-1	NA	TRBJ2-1	CASSSGQSSYNEQFF	TGCGCCAGCAGCTCCGGACAGAGCTCCTACAATGAGCAGTTCTTC
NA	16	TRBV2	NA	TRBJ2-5	CASSVGGGALQETQYF	TGTGCCAGCAGCGTTGGAGGGGGGGCCCTCCAAGAGACCCAGTACTTC
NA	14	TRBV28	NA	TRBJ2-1	CASITGPHHNEQFF	TGTGCCAGCATCACAGGACCTCATCACAATGAGCAGTTCTTC
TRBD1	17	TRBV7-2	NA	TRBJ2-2	CASSTRQGQGATGELFF	TGTGCCAGCAGCACGCGACAGGGACAGGGTGCCACCGGGGAGCTGTTTTTT
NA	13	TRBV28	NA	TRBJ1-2	CASSLGGGYGYTF	TGTGCCAGCAGTTTGGGGGGAGGCTATGGCTACACCTTC
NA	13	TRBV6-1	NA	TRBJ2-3	CASTPVGADTQYF	TGTGCCAGCACCCCTGTAGGGGCAGATACGCAGTATTTT
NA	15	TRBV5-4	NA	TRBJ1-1	CASSVVRERNTEAFF	TGTGCCAGCAGCGTCGTGCGGGAAAGGAACACTGAAGCTTTCTTT
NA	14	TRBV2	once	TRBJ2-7	CANRNSTRAYERYF	TGTGCCAACCGGAATTCGACTAGGGCCTACGAGCGGTACTTC
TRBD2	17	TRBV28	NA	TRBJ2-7	CASSPPLAGGKWGEQYF	TGTGCCAGCAGTCCCCCCCTAGCGGGAGGGAAATGGGGCGAGCAGTACTTC
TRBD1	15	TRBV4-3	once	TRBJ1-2	CASSHRDRPVYGYTF	TGCGCCAGCAGCCACAGGGACAGACCTGTATATGGCTACACCTTC
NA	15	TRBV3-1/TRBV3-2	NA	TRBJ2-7	CASSHHREQPYEQYF	TGTGCCAGCAGCCACCACAGAGAACAACCCTACGAGCAGTACTTC
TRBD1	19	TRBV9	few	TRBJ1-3	CASSAPRTGLLTSGNTIYF	TGTGCCAGCAGCGCGCCACGGACAGGGCTCCTTACCTCTGGAAACACCATATATTTT
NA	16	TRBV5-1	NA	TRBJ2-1	CASSLEVAVLYNEQFF	TGCGCCAGCAGCTTGGAGGTAGCGGTACTTTACAATGAGCAGTTCTTC
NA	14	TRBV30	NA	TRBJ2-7	CAWSVRGYRYEQYF	TGTGCCTGGAGTGTTAGAGGGTATCGGTACGAGCAGTACTTC
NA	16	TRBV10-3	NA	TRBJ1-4	CAISETGRGLNEKLFF	TGTGCCATCAGTGAAACAGGGAGGGGATTGAATGAAAAACTGTTTTTT
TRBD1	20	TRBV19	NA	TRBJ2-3	CASSMGPGQGAHGGKDTQYF	TGTGCCAGTAGTATGGGTCCGGGACAGGGGGCGCATGGTGGGAAAGATACGCAGTATTTT
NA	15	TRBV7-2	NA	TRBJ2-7	CASSLEFRGPYEQYF	TGTGCCAGCAGCTTAGAATTTAGAGGGCCCTACGAGCAGTACTTC
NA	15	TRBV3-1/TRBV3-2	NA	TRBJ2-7	CASSQAQGGPYEQYF	TGTGCCAGCAGCCAAGCTCAGGGTGGTCCCTACGAGCAGTACTTC
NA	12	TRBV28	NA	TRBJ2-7	CATGEGNYEQYF	TGTGCCACCGGAGAGGGTAACTACGAGCAGTACTTC
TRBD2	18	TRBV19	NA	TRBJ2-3	CASSRSRGTSGITDTQYF	TGTGCCAGTAGTCGGTCGAGGGGTACTAGCGGCATCACAGATACGCAGTATTTT
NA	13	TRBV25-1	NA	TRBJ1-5	CASSEGPRGPQHF	TGTGCCAGCAGTGAAGGGCCCCGTGGGCCCCAGCATTTT
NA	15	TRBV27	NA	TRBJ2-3	CASSLKGSSTDTQYF	TGTGCCAGCAGTCTGAAGGGGTCTAGCACAGATACGCAGTATTTT
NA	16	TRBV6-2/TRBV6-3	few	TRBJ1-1	CASSPYRQASASEAFF	TGTGCCAGCAGTCCCTACCGACAGGCTTCTGCTTCTGAAGCTTTCTTT
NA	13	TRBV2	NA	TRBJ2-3	CASSLVSTDTQYF	TGTGCCAGCAGTTTAGTCAGCACAGATACGCAGTATTTT
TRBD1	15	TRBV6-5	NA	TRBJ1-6	CAVRPGTANNSPLHF	TGTGCCGTTCGTCCGGGGACAGCTAATAATTCACCCCTCCACTTT
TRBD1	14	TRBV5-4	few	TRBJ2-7	CASSPGQGIYEQYF	TGTGCCAGCAGCCCGGGACAGGGGATTTACGAGCAGTACTTC
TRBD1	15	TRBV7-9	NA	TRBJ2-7	CASSYPQGAKGEQYF	TGTGCCAGCAGCTACCCACAGGGGGCAAAGGGGGAGCAGTACTTC
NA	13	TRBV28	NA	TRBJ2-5	CASSFGGQETQYF	TGTGCCAGCAGTTTCGGGGGCCAAGAGACCCAGTACTTC
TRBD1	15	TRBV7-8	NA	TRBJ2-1	CASSSDRGSYNEQFF	TGTGCCAGCAGCTCCGACAGGGGATCCTACAATGAGCAGTTCTTC
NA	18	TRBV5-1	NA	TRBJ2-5	CASSLAPRLGGGQETQYF	TGCGCCAGCAGCTTGGCCCCCCGACTAGGTGGGGGGCAAGAGACCCAGTACTTC
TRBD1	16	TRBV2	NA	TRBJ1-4	CASSSGTGGLNEKLFF	TGTGCCAGCAGTTCCGGGACAGGGGGCCTAAATGAAAAACTGTTTTTT
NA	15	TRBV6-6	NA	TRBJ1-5	CASSQLGGGNQPQHF	TGTGCCAGCAGCCAGTTAGGGGGGGGCAATCAGCCCCAGCATTTT
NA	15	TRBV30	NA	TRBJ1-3	CAWSEVGRPGNTIYF	TGTGCCTGGAGTGAAGTAGGGAGACCTGGAAACACCATATATTTT
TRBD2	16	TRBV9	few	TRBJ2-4	CASSPHPGGLPNIQYF	TGTGCCAGCAGCCCTCACCCGGGGGGGTTACCAAACATTCAGTACTTC
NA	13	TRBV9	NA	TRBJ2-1	CASSVSPGDEQFF	TGTGCCAGCAGCGTAAGCCCGGGGGATGAGCAGTTCTTC
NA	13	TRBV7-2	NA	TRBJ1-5	CASSFGSDQPQHF	TGTGCCAGCAGCTTCGGGAGTGATCAGCCCCAGCATTTT
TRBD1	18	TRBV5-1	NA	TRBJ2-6	CASSLEQGVVSGANVLTF	TGCGCCAGCAGCTTGGAGCAGGGGGTGGTGTCTGGGGCCAACGTCCTGACTTTC
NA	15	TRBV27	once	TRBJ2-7	CASSSAEVGLYEQYF	TGTGCCAGCAGTTCGGCCGAGGTGGGTTTATACGAGCAGTACTTC
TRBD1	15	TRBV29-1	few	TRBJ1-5	CSVANSGQGDQPQHF	TGCAGCGTTGCTAATTCGGGACAGGGAGATCAGCCCCAGCATTTT
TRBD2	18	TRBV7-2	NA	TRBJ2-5	CASSLGYSSGKVRETQYF	TGTGCCAGCAGCTTAGGGTACTCTAGCGGGAAGGTTCGGGAGACCCAGTACTTC
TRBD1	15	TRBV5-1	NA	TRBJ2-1	CASSFGTGELGEQFF	TGCGCCAGCAGCTTTGGGACAGGGGAATTAGGTGAGCAGTTCTTC
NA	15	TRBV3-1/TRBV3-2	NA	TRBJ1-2	CASSQDSVPNYGYTF	TGTGCCAGCAGCCAAGACTCAGTCCCTAACTATGGCTACACCTTC
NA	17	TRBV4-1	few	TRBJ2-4	CASSQDHGEAAKNIQYF	TGCGCCAGCAGCCAAGATCATGGGGAGGCGGCCAAAAACATTCAGTACTTC
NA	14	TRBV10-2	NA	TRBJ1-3	CASAVAMGGNTIYF	TGCGCCAGCGCGGTCGCCATGGGTGGAAACACCATATATTTT
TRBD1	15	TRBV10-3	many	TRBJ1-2	CAITGGTDANYGYTF	TGTGCCATCACCGGCGGGACAGATGCTAACTATGGCTACACCTTC
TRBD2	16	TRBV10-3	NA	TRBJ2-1	CAISGGAGGGYNEQFF	TGTGCCATCAGTGGGGGAGCGGGAGGAGGCTACAATGAGCAGTTCTTC
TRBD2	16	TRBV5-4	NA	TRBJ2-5	CASSPGLAGLQETQYF	TGTGCCAGCAGCCCGGGACTAGCGGGATTACAAGAGACCCAGTACTTC
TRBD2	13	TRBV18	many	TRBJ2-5	CASSPDGGETQYF	TGTGCCAGCTCACCAGACGGGGGGGAGACCCAGTACTTC
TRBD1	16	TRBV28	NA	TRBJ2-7	CASSLLSGTGSYEQYF	TGTGCCAGCAGTCTACTGTCCGGGACAGGGTCCTACGAGCAGTACTTC
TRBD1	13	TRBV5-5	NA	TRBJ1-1	CASSWDRNPEAFF	TGTGCCAGCAGCTGGGACAGAAACCCTGAAGCTTTCTTT
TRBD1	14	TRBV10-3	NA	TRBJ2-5	CATIDRGTTETQYF	TGTGCCACCATCGACAGGGGAACTACGGAGACCCAGTACTTC